A single sample gave rise to the 6 T cell receptor beta chains below, sequenced in a study of T cell changes during pregnancy in multiple sclerosis. Repertoires were generated with immunoSEQ multiplex PCR, while TCRdb's copy carries only in-frame clones and drops some. The profile shows fewer than 110,000 clones, 92% of them singletons. Sample: peripheral blood, taken after pregnancy. These receptors came from a female donor with multiple sclerosis, enrolled in a pregnancy study.

The J gene is TRBJ2-1, the V gene TRBV7-9; TRBD2 might be the D (7 bases). The CDR3 length is 18 residues. Trimming stripped 5 bases from V and 4 bases from J, with 24 bases between. CDR1 is SEHNR and CDR2 is FQNEAQ in the germline V gene (reference sequence). The CDR3 sequence is CASSDPGTIGGGYNEQFF. CDR3 bases: TGTGCCAGCAGCGACCCGGGGACTATAGGGGGGGGGTACAATGAGCAGTTCTTC.

This chain joins TRBV7-6 and TRBJ2-1, with 9 positions matching TRBD2. With 1 base clipped from V and 12 bases from J, the junction kept 7 bases outside the gene matches. The length of the CDR3 is 14 residues. Germline V CDR1 and CDR2: SGHVS, FNYEAQ. As DNA, the CDR3 is TGTGCCAGCAGCTTAGGACTAGCGGAAGGGGGGCAGTTCTTC. Protein sequence: CASSLGLAEGGQFF.

The chain combines TRBV28 with TRBJ2-5; 8 nucleotides agree with TRBD1. The CDR3 extends over 14 amino acids. V shed 5 bases and J 5 bases; nucleotides not matched to a gene: 7. Germline V gene lookup returns CDR1 MDHEN and CDR2 SYDVKM. The CDR3 coding sequence is TGTGCCAGCAGTCTGACAGGGGTGAGGGAGACCCAGTACTTC. As protein: CASSLTGVRETQYF.

The CDR3 coding sequence is TGCAGCGTTTGGGAGGGAGGTTCTGGGGCCAACGTCCTGACTTTC. Translation: CSVWEGGSGANVLTF. The chain employs TRBV29-1 and TRBJ2-6, with 7 nucleotides matching TRBD2. The V gene end was trimmed by 5 bases and the J gene end by 1 base; junction bases not matched to a gene: 5. Germline-derived CDR1 and CDR2 are SQVTM and ANQGSEA. The CDR3 covers 15 residues.

This sequence joins TRBV29-1 and TRBJ2-4, with TRBD2 matching 7 bases. The J segment lost 3 bases and the V segment lost 6 bases, leaving 17 bases of the junction unmatched. The germline gives CDR1 SQVTM, CDR2 ANQGSEA. This CDR3 has 17 residues. CDR3 bases: TGCAGCGTGGGGGGGTTAGTTGGGGCCTTGGGCAAAAACATTCAGTACTTC. Its protein product is CSVGGLVGALGKNIQYF. Using reference TRBV29-1 and TRBJ2-4 for the parts outside the CDR3, the full variable domain is SAVISQKPSRDICQRGTSLTIQCQVDSQVTMMFWYRQQPGQSLTLIATANQGSEATYESGFVIDKFPISRPNLTFSTLTVSNMSPEDSSIYLCSVGGLVGALGKNIQYFGAGTRLSVL.

The V call is TRBV19, the J call TRBJ1-3; 7 bases fit TRBD1. CDR3 size: 14 residues. Germline trimming cut 7 bases from V and 0 bases from J; bases unmatched to any gene: 3. Germline V gene sequence: CDR1 LNHDA, CDR2 SQIVND (reference sequence). CDR3 sequence (DNA): TGTGCCAGTACCACAGGGGTCTCTGGAAACACCATATATTTT. It is translated as CASTTGVSGNTIYF. Using reference TRBV19 and TRBJ1-3 for the parts outside the CDR3, the full variable domain is DGGITQSPKYLFRKEGQNVTLSCEQNLNHDAMYWYRQDPGQGLRLIYYSQIVNDFQKGDIAEGYSVSREKKESFPLTVTSAQKNPTAFYLCASTTGVSGNTIYFGEGSWLTVV.